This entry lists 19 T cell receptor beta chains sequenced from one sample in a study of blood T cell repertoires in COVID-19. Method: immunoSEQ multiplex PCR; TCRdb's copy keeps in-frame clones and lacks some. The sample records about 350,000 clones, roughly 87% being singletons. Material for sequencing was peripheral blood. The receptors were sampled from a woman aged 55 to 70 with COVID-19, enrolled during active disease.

CDR3 DNA sequence: TGCGCCAGCAGCTTAACAGGGACGGATCAGCCCCAGCATTTT. This codes for CASSLTGTDQPQHF. V usage is TRBV5-1 and J usage is TRBJ1-5; D perhaps matches TRBD1 (6 bases). CDR1 and CDR2 from the germline V gene are SGHRS and YFSETQ. The ends were cut back, 2 bases at V and 5 bases at J, with 11 bases in the middle. This CDR3 contains 14 residues.

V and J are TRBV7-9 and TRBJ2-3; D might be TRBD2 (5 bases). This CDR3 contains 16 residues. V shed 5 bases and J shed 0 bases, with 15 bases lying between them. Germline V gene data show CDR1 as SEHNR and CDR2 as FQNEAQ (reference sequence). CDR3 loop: CASSLRYGVSTDTQYF. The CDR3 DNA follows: TGTGCCAGCAGCCTAAGGTACGGGGTCAGCACAGATACGCAGTATTTT.

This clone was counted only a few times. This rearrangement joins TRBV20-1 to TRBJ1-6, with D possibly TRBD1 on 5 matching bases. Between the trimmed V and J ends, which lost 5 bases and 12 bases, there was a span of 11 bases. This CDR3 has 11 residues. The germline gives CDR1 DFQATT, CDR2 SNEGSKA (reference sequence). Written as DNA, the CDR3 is TGCAGTGCTGGGGCCTCCGGACCCCTCCACTTT. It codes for CSAGASGPLHF.

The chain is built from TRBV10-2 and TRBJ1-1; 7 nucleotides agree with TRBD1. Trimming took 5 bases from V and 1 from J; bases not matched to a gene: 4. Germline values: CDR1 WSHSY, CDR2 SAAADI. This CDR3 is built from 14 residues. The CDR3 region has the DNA TGCGCCAGCAGTTCGACAGGGCCGAACACTGAAGCTTTCTTT. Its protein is CASSSTGPNTEAFF.

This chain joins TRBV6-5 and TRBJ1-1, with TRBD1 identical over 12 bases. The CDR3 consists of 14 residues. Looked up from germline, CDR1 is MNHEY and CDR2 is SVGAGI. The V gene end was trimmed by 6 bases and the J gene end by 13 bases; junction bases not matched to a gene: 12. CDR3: CASSQPGTGGRFFF. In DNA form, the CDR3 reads TGTGCCAGCAGCCAACCCGGGACAGGGGGCCGTTTTTTCTTT.

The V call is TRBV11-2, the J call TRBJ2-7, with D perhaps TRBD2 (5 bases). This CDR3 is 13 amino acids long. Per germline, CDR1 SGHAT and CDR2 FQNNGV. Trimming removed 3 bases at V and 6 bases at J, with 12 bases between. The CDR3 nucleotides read TGTGCCAGCAGCTTCGATCGGACTCGCGAGCAGTACTTC. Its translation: CASSFDRTREQYF.

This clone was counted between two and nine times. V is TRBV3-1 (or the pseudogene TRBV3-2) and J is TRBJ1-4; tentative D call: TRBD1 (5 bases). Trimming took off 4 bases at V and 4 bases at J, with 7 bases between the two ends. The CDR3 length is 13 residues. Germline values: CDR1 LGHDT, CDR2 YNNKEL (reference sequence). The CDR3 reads CASSRGLNEKLFF. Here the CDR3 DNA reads TGTGCCAGCAGCCGGGGACTTAATGAAAAACTGTTTTTT.

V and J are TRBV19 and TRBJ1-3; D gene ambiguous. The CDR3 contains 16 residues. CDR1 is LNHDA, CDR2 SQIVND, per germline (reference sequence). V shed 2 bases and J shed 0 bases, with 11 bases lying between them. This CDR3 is CASSIQTVYSGNTIYF. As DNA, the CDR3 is TGTGCCAGTAGTATACAAACAGTTTACTCTGGAAACACCATATATTTT.

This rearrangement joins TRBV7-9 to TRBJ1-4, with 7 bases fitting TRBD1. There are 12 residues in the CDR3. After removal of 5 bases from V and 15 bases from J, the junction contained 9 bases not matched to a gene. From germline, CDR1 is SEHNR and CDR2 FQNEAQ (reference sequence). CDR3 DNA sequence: TGTGCCAGCAGCCCGCGACAGGGAACGGTGTTTTTT. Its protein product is CASSPRQGTVFF.

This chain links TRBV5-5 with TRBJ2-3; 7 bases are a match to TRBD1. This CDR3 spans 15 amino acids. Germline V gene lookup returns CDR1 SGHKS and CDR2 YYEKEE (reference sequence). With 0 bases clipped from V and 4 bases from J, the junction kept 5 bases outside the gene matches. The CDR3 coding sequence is TGTGCCAGCAGCTTGGAGAGGGGGCAGGCAGATACGCAGTATTTT. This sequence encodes CASSLERGQADTQYF.

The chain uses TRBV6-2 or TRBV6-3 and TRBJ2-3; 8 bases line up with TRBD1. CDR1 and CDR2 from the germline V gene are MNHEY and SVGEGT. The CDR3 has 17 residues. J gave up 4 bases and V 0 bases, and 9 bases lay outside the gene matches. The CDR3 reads CASSYSMHQGASDTQYF. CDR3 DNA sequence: TGTGCCAGCAGTTACTCGATGCATCAGGGGGCGTCAGATACGCAGTATTTT.

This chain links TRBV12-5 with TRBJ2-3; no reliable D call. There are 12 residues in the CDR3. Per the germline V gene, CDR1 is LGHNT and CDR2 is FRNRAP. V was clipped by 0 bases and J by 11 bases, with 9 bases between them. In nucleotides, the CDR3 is TGTGCTAGTGGTTTGGTACTGACGGGGCAGTATTTT. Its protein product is CASGLVLTGQYF. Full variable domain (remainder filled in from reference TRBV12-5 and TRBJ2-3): DARVTQTPRHKVTEMGQEVTMRCQPILGHNTVFWYRQTMMQGLELLAYFRNRAPLDDSGMPKDRFSAEMPDATLATLKIQPSEPRDSAVYFCASGLVLTGQYFGPGTRLTVL.

The CDR3 nucleotides are TGTGCCAGCAGCGCAGGGGGTGCCTCCTACAATGAGCAGTTCTTC. Translation gives CASSAGGASYNEQFF. This chain connects TRBV11-3 to TRBJ2-1; 7 positions match TRBD1. The CDR3 is 15 residues long. The V gene end was trimmed by 5 bases and the J gene end by 0 bases; junction bases not matched to a gene: 4. Germline values: CDR1 SGHNT, CDR2 YENEEA.

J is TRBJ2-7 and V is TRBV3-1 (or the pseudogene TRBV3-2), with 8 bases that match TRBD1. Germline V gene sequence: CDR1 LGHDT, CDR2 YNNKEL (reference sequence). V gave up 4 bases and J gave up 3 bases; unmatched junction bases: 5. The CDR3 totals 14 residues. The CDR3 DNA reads TGTGCCAGCAGCCCCCAGGGGGCCATCTACGAGCAGTACTTC. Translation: CASSPQGAIYEQYF.

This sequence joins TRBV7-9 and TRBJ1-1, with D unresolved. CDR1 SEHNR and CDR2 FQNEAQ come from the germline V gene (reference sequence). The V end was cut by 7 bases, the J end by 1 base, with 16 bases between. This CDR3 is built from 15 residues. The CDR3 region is CASTKAASRNTEAFF. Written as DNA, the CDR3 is TGTGCCAGCACCAAAGCGGCTTCCCGGAACACTGAAGCTTTCTTT.

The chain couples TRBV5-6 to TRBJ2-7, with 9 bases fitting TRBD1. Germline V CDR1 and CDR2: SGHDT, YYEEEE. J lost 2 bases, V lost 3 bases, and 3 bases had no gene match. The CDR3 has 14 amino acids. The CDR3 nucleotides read TGTGCCAGCAGCTGGGGGACAGGGACCTACGAGCAGTACTTC. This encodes CASSWGTGTYEQYF.

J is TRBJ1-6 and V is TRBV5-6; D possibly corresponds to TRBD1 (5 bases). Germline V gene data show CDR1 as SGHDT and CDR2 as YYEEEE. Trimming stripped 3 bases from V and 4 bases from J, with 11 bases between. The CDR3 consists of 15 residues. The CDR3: CASSSGGVYNSPLHF. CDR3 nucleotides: TGTGCCAGCAGCTCGGGAGGGGTATATAATTCACCCCTCCACTTT.

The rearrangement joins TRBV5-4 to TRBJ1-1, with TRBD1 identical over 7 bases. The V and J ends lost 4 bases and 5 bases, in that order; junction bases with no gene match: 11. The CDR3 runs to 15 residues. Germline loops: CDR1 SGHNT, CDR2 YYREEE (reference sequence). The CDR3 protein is CASSPRQGGGTEAFF. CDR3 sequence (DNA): TGTGCCAGCAGCCCGAGACAGGGAGGAGGAACTGAAGCTTTCTTT.

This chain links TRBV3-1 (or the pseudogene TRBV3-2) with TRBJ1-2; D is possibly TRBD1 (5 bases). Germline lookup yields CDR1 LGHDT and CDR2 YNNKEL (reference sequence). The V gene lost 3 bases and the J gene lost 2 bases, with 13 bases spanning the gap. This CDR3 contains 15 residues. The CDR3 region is CASSHSRRGNYGYTF. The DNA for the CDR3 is TGTGCCAGCAGCCACAGCCGGCGGGGGAACTATGGCTACACCTTC.